This T cell receptor beta chain stems from a study of cytomegalovirus exposure and HLA in healthy donors. Study conclusions and caveats: Being productive about 90% or about 30% of the time was typical of most TCR beta V segments in an earlier analysis. CMV serostatus was the sole immune exposure data available.

As to this clone: Its target is not known.

Trimming removed 3 bases from V and 6 bases from J, with 11 bases in between. Germline V lookup: CDR1 LNHDA, CDR2 SQIVND (reference sequence). This CDR3 spans 14 amino acids. Vbeta (60) and Jbeta (13) primers were used in the PCR. Some clones are missing from TCRdb's copy, which holds only in-frame ones; the method was immunoSEQ multiplex PCR. The sample comprises around 190,000 clones, 80% to 90% of which are singletons, and under 2% rests with the top ten. The chain is built from TRBV19 and TRBJ1-4; no reliable D call. The sample consisted of PBMCs. The TCR originated in a man aged 35-49 years in good health and CMV-seropositive. The CDR3 DNA reads TGTGCCAGTAGTATCCGGGGAGTTGATGAAAAACTGTTTTTT. The encoded protein is CASSIRGVDEKLFF.